This T cell receptor (beta chain) is from a study of early T cells in non-severe SARS-CoV-2 infection. Study-wide background: Unsorted whole-blood RNA was sequenced in bulk, leaving chains unpaired.

Individual cDNA molecules were tagged with unique molecular identifiers. TCRdb itself ran the 5' RACE reads through MiXCR, one entry per CDR3 protein. The sample yields about 63,000 distinct CDR3 sequences, 13% seen once. Study-wide points: The study's VDJdb matching favored anti-spike CD8 responses and missed private and CD4 specificities.

The length of the CDR3 is 16 residues. The V gene lost 2 bases and the J gene lost 7 bases, with 17 bases spanning the gap. The germline V gene has CDR1 KGHDR and CDR2 SFDVKD. Many counts were recorded for this clonotype. Its antigen remains unidentified. The rearrangement joins TRBV24-1 to TRBJ2-1, with a tentative D call TRBD2 (7 bases). The sample taken for sequencing was whole blood. This receptor was identified in an adult who was a healthcare worker with PCR-confirmed SARS-CoV-2 infection or an uninfected control (not recorded which). For the CDR3, the DNA is TGTGCCACCAGTGATTCCTTCGCGGGGGCCTCTAATGAGCAGTTCTTC. This translates into CATSDSFAGASNEQFF.